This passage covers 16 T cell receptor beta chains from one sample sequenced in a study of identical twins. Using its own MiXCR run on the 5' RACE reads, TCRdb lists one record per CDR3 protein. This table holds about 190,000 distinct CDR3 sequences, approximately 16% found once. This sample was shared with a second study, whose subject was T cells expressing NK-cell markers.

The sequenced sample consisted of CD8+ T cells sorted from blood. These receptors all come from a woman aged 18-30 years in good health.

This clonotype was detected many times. CDR3 protein: CAISDSGVNTEAFF. CDR3 DNA sequence: TGTGCCATCAGTGACTCGGGGGTGAACACTGAAGCTTTCTTT. This rearrangement joins TRBV10-3 to TRBJ1-1; weak D call: TRBD1 (5 bases). The CDR3 is 14 residues long. Germline V gene sequence: CDR1 ENHRY, CDR2 SYGVKD. The V end lost 3 bases, the J end lost 0 bases, and 8 bases lay between the germline ends.

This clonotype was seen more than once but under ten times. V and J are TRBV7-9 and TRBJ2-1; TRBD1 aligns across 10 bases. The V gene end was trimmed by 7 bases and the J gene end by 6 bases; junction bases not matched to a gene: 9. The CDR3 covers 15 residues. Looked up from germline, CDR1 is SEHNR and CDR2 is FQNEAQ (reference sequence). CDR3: CASTVGRTGGNEQFF. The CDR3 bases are TGTGCCAGCACCGTCGGTAGGACAGGGGGCAATGAGCAGTTCTTC.

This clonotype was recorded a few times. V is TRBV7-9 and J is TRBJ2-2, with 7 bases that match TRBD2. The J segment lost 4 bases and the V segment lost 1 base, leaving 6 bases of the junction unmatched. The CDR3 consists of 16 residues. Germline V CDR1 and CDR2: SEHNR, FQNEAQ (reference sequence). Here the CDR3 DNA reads TGTGCCAGCAGCTTAGACCCAGCGGGACGCACCGGGGAGCTGTTTTTT. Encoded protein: CASSLDPAGRTGELFF.

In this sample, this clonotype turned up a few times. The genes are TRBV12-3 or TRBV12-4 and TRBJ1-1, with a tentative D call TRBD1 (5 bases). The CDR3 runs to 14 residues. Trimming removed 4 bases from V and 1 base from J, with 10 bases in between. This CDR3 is CASSWGLPNTEAFF. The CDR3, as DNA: TGTGCCAGCAGTTGGGGACTGCCGAACACTGAAGCTTTCTTT.

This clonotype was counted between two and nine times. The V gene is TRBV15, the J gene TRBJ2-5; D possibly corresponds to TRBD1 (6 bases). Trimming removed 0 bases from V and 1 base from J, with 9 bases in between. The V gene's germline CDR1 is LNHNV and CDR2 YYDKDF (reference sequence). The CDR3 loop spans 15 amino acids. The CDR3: CATSRDRTAQETQYF. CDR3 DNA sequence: TGTGCCACCAGCAGAGACAGGACAGCCCAAGAGACCCAGTACTTC.

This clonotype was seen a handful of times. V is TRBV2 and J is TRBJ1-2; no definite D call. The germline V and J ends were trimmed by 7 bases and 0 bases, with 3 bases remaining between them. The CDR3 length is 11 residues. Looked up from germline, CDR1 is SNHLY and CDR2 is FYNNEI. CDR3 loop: CASIPNYGYTF. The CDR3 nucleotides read TGTGCCAGCATCCCTAACTATGGCTACACCTTC.

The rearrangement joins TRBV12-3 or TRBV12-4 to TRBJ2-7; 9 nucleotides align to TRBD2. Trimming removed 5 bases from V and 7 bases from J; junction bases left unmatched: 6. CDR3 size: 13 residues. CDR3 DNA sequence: TGTGCCAGCAGTCCTAGCGGGATTTTAGAGCAGTACTTC. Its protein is CASSPSGILEQYF.

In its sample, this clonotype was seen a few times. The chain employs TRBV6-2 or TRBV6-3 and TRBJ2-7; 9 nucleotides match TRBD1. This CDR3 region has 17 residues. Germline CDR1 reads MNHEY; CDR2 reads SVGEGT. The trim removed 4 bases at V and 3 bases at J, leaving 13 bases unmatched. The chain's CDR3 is CASSFSLGQGPNYEQYF. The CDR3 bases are TGTGCCAGCAGTTTCTCTCTGGGACAGGGACCCAACTACGAGCAGTACTTC.

The CDR3 reads CASSEAESGEQYF. The CDR3 DNA sequence: TGTGCCAGCAGCGAGGCCGAATCGGGTGAGCAGTACTTC. The V gene is TRBV9, the J gene TRBJ2-7; D gene uncertain. CDR3 length: 13 residues. The germline V gene has CDR1 SGDLS and CDR2 YYNGEE. Between the trimmed V and J ends, which lost 3 bases and 7 bases, there was a span of 14 bases. Using reference TRBV9 and TRBJ2-7 for the parts outside the CDR3, the full variable domain is DSGVTQTPKHLITATGQRVTLRCSPRSGDLSVYWYQQSLDQGLQFLIQYYNGEERAKGNILERFSAQQFPDLHSELNLSSLELGDSALYFCASSEAESGEQYFGPGTRLTVT.

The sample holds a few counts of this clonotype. The CDR3 region is CSVPEWNEQFF. The CDR3 DNA follows: TGCAGCGTGCCGGAATGGAATGAGCAGTTCTTC. The chain combines TRBV29-1 with TRBJ2-1; D not resolved. Trimming stripped 6 bases from V and 7 bases from J, with 10 bases between. CDR3 size: 11 residues. The germline V gene has CDR1 SQVTM and CDR2 ANQGSEA.

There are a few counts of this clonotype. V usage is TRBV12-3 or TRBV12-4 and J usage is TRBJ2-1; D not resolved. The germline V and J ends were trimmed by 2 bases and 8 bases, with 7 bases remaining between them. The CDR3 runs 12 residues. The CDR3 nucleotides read TGTGCCAGCAGTTTATCAGCTCATGAGCAGTTCTTC. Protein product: CASSLSAHEQFF.

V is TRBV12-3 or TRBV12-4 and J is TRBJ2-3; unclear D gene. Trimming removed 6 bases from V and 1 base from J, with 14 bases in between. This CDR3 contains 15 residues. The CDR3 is CASSTLTDRTDTQYF. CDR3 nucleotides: TGTGCCAGCAGCACTCTCACGGACCGCACAGATACGCAGTATTTT.

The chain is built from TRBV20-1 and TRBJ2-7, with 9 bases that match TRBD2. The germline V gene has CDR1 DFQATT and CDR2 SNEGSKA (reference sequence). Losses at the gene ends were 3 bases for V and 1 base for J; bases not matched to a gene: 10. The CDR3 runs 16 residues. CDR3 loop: CSARDLLAGLSYEQYF. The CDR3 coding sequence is TGCAGTGCTAGGGACTTGCTAGCGGGGCTTTCCTACGAGCAGTACTTC.

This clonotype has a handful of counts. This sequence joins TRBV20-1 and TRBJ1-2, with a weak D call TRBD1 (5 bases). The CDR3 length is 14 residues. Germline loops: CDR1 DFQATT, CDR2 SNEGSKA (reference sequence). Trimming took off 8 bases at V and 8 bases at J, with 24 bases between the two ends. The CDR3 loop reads CSIPGPLLGSGYTF. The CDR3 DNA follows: TGCAGTATCCCGGGACCATTACTGGGTAGCGGCTACACCTTC.

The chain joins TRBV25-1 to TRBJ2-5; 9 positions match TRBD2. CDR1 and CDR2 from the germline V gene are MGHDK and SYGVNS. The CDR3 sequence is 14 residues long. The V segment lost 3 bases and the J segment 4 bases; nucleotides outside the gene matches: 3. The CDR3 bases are TGTGCCAGCAGTGATGCGGGGGGGCTAGAGACCCAGTACTTC. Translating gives CASSDAGGLETQYF.

CDR3 DNA sequence: TGTGCCAGCGCACAGGGAAGCTCCTACAATGAGCAGTTCTTC. This translates into CASAQGSSYNEQFF. The chain combines TRBV6-2 or TRBV6-3 with TRBJ2-1; perhaps TRBD1 as D (6 bases). Germline V gives CDR1 MNHEY, CDR2 SVGEGT. V lost 8 bases and J 0 bases, leaving 11 bases between the germline ends. There are 14 residues in the CDR3.